This T cell receptor beta chain was recovered during a study of T cells in Graves' hyperthyroidism and ophthalmopathy. This clonotype showed up many times. Antigen unknown. Authors of the study amplified TCR beta CDR3 regions from RNA transcripts. RT-PCR in the first round (using the HTBI primer set) targeted the TCR CDR3. Each CDR3 protein gets one entry after TCRdb re-called the multiplex PCR reads with MiXCR. The sample records hundreds of thousands of distinct CDR3 sequences, about 19% being singletons. Germline CDR1 reads MNHEY; CDR2 reads SMNVEV (reference sequence). The CDR3 spans 12 residues. The V and J ends lost 6 bases and 2 bases respectively, with 5 bases between them. Study outcomes and limitations: Model-based prediction identified ophthalmopathy a median about 7 months prior to its onset. Most clonotypes expanded in the thyroid (above 0.001) were also present in blood.

This rearrangement joins TRBV27 to TRBJ1-5; D is undetermined. The sequence was collected from a woman aged 45 to 65 with Graves' hyperthyroidism that later progressed to Graves' ophthalmopathy. Sequencing was done on a sample of blood. The CDR3 loop reads CASSSGNQPQHF. For the CDR3, the DNA is TGTGCCAGCAGCTCGGGCAATCAGCCCCAGCATTTT.